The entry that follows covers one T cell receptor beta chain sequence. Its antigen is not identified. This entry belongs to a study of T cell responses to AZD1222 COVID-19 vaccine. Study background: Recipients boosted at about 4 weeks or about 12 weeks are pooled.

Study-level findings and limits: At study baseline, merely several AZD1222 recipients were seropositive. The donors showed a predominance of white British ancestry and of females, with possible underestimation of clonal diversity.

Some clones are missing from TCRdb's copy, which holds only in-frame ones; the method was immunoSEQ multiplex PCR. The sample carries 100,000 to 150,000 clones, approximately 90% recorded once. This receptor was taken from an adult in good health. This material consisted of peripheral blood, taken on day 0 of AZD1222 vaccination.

CDR3 region: CASSSSSANEQFF. In DNA, the CDR3 is TGTGCCAGCAGTTCCAGTTCGGCCAATGAGCAGTTCTTC. The chain links TRBV12-3 or TRBV12-4 to TRBJ2-1; D is undetermined. The V end lost 4 bases, the J end lost 6 bases, and 10 bases lay between the germline ends. This CDR3 has 13 residues.